This T cell receptor (beta chain) was recovered during a study of T cell repertoires in cytomegalovirus infection. Looking at the study overall: Based on public TCR beta signatures, there were indications of CMV infection and of a matching HLA type. Study-level findings and limits: Carriage of CMV together with the relevant HLA was identifiable through cumulative public TCR beta family frequency. Clonotype analysis showed dominance of the ex vivo response by HLA-C-restricted CMV-specific TCR beta clonotypes.

This clonotype was picked up many times. Its antigen is as yet unknown. TCRdb analysed the reads with MiXCR anew, one entry per CDR3 protein. Altogether 310,000 or so distinct CDR3 sequences are present, around 10% being singletons, with the ten largest covering around 2.5%. The CDR3 sequence is 13 residues long. CDR1 is MNHEY and CDR2 is SVGAGI in the germline V gene. V was clipped by 0 bases and J by 4 bases, with 7 bases between them. Sample: PBMCs. The clonotype comes from a human donor in good health (CMV status not recorded). Some clones in this sample may be carry-over from other donors' samples. The gene calls are TRBV6-5 and TRBJ2-7, with a weak D call TRBD1 (6 bases). CDR3 sequence: CASSYSGQYEQYF. For the CDR3, the DNA is TGTGCCAGCAGTTACTCTGGACAGTACGAGCAGTACTTC.